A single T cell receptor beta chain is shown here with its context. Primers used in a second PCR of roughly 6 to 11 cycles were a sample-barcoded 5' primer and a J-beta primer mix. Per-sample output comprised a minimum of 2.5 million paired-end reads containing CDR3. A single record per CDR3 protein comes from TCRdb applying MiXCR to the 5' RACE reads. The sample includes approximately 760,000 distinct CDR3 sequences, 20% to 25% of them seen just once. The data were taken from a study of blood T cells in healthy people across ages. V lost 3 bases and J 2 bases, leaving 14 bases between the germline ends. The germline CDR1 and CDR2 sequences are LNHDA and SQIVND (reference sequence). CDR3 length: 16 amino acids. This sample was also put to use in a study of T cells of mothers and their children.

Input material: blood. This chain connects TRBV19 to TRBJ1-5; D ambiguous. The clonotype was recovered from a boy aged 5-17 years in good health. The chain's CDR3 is CASSMTSYGGNQPQHF. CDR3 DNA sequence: TGTGCCAGTAGTATGACGAGTTACGGGGGCAATCAGCCCCAGCATTTT.